This T cell receptor (beta chain) stems from a study of blood T cell repertoires in COVID-19. Across the whole study: From the United States, Italy and Spain came samples of acute and convalescent COVID-19. Sources were T cells, B-cell-depleted T cells, or PBMCs; the material itself was cDNA or gDNA.

The authors' processing: Estimation of nucleated cell counts relied on the amplification of reference gene primers. Generated by immunoSEQ multiplex PCR, the TCRdb table keeps only in-frame clones and is missing some. V, J and clone size are those of that table, while D and trimming were read from the DNA. The sample carries roughly 67,000 clones, 88% recorded once. The V segment lost 4 bases and the J segment 4 bases; nucleotides outside the gene matches: 9. From germline, CDR1 is MNHNS and CDR2 SASEGT. There are 16 residues in the CDR3. The chain joins TRBV6-1 to TRBJ1-4, with 7 bases aligning to TRBD1. The sample consisted of peripheral blood. The receptor comes from a woman in her sixties or seventies with acute or convalescent COVID-19. The CDR3 reads CASSALRQGLNEKLFF. The CDR3 DNA sequence: TGTGCCAGCAGTGCACTAAGACAGGGCCTTAATGAAAAACTGTTTTTT.